The clone carrying this TCR beta chain was observed a handful of times. The germline V and J ends were trimmed by 1 base and 6 bases, with 14 bases remaining between them. The CDR3 spans 15 residues. The germline gives CDR1 SGHTA, CDR2 FQGNSA. The source of the sample is a study of type 1 regulatory T cells. The overall study: This in vitro CD4 product, T-allo10, is enriched for Tr1 cells and alloantigen-specific.

Using its own MiXCR run on the reads, TCRdb lists one record per CDR3 protein. The repertoire consists of 80,000 to 100,000 distinct CDR3 sequences, with less than 40% occurring once and the leading ten covering around 2.2%. Source material: CD4+ T cells, either the whole sample or a sorted fraction (not recorded which). The receptor was isolated from a human donor in good health. The chain uses TRBV7-2 and TRBJ2-3, with D perhaps matching TRBD2 (6 bases). The CDR3 DNA follows: TGTGCCAGCAGCTTAGTCGCGGGATCCCCCGATACGCAGTATTTT. This gives the protein CASSLVAGSPDTQYF.